This entry lists 14 T cell receptor beta chains sequenced from one sample in a study of T cell repertoires in cytomegalovirus infection. What these receptors recognize is not known. TCRdb reprocessed the reads with MiXCR, giving one entry per CDR3 protein. The profile covers about 920,000 distinct CDR3 sequences, with roughly 30% appearing a single time and 13% taken by the ten largest. This specimen consisted of cultured CD8+ T cells from PBMCs, obtained from culture after CMV antigen stimulation. All receptors come from a human donor in good health (CMV status not recorded). Some clones in this sample may be carry-over from other donors' samples.

The chain combines TRBV3-1 with TRBJ1-1; a weak D match, TRBD1 (6 bases). V lost 5 bases and J lost 0, with 19 bases in between. CDR3 length equals 17 residues. The germline V gene encodes CDR1 LGHDT and CDR2 YNNKEL (reference sequence). CDR3 in amino acids: CASSKKQGSPVNTEAFF. CDR3 DNA: TGTGCCAGCAGCAAGAAACAGGGATCCCCTGTGAACACTGAAGCTTTCTTT.

The rearrangement joins TRBV14 to TRBJ1-2, with D perhaps TRBD1 (6 bases). The V gene lost 0 bases and the J gene lost 5 bases, with 13 bases spanning the gap. Looked up from germline, CDR1 is SGHDN and CDR2 is FVKESK. CDR3 length: 15 amino acids. Here the CDR3 reads CASSQERGPGYGYTF. In DNA form, the CDR3 reads TGTGCCAGCAGCCAAGAGCGGGGGCCGGGGTATGGCTACACCTTC.

There are many counts of this clonotype. V usage is TRBV27 and J usage is TRBJ2-3; D ambiguous. The CDR3 is 12 amino acids. CDR1 is MNHEY and CDR2 is SMNVEV in the germline V gene (reference sequence). Trimming stripped 6 bases from V and 2 bases from J, with 6 bases between. The CDR3 loop is CASSSYTDTQYF. The CDR3, as DNA: TGTGCCAGCAGCTCCTACACAGATACGCAGTATTTT.

The table lists this clonotype with many counts. The chain is built from TRBV7-6 and TRBJ2-7, with D possibly TRBD2 on 5 matching bases. V shed 4 bases and J shed 5 bases, with 9 bases lying between them. In germline, CDR1 is SGHVS, CDR2 FNYEAQ. The CDR3 spans 12 residues. CDR3 nucleotide sequence: TGTGCCAGCAGCTCTCCCGGGGACGAGCAGTACTTC. It encodes CASSSPGDEQYF.

The V call is TRBV6-5, the J call TRBJ2-1, with D tentatively TRBD1 (6 bases). Germline lookup yields CDR1 MNHEY and CDR2 SVGAGI. Trimming took off 6 bases at V and 1 base at J, with 10 bases between the two ends. The CDR3 has 14 amino acids. Written as DNA, the CDR3 is TGTGCCAGCAGCCAGGGGCCATCCTACAATGAGCAGTTCTTC. It yields the protein CASSQGPSYNEQFF.

The chain combines TRBV12-5 with TRBJ1-2; 7 bases line up with TRBD1. The CDR3 spans 15 residues. V lost 3 bases and J lost 6; bases outside the gene matches: 10. Germline CDR1 and CDR2: LGHNT and FRNRAP. The CDR3 loop is CASGFYPTGDHGYTF. CDR3 bases: TGTGCTAGTGGTTTTTATCCTACAGGGGACCATGGCTACACCTTC.

This clonotype was recorded a few times. J is TRBJ1-2 and V is TRBV7-9; D unresolved. This CDR3 has 15 residues. From germline, CDR1 is SEHNR and CDR2 FQNEAQ (reference sequence). V was pared by 3 bases and J by 7 bases, with 18 bases between. As DNA, the CDR3 is TGTGCCAGCAGCTTCCGGGAGCCAATAGAAGGTGGCTACACCTTC. It translates to CASSFREPIEGGYTF.

This sequence joins TRBV5-1 and TRBJ1-1; 7 bases match TRBD1. Germline assignment: CDR1 SGHRS and CDR2 YFSETQ. With V trimmed by 3 bases and J by 2 bases, 13 bases remained unmatched. This CDR3 is 17 amino acids long. DNA of the CDR3: TGCGCCAGCAGCTCGGAGCCCCTGGGACAGATAAACACTGAAGCTTTCTTT. It is translated as CASSSEPLGQINTEAFF.

In this sample, this clonotype turned up a few times. V usage is TRBV7-9 and J usage is TRBJ2-3; D is possibly TRBD1 or TRBD2 (5 bases each). V lost 8 bases and J lost 5, with 23 bases in between. The CDR3 has 16 amino acids. CDR1 is SEHNR, CDR2 FQNEAQ, per germline (reference sequence). CDR3 residues: CASRPPRGVLLDTQYF. For the CDR3, the DNA is TGTGCCAGCCGCCCTCCGAGAGGGGTACTTCTAGATACGCAGTATTTT.

The chain carries TRBV6-8 and TRBJ2-7; D might be TRBD2 (6 bases). Germline lookup yields CDR1 MNHGY and CDR2 SAAAGT. The CDR3 is made up of 13 amino acids. The V and J ends lost 6 bases and 7 bases respectively, with 16 bases between them. The CDR3 reads CASSPGTLKEQYV. CDR3 in DNA: TGTGCCAGCAGCCCCGGGACTCTTAAAGAGCAGTACGTC.

The V gene is TRBV9, the J gene TRBJ1-5; D remains unclear. The CDR3 totals 15 residues. CDR1 and CDR2 from the germline V gene are SGDLS and YYNGEE. V dropped 0 bases and J dropped 7 bases, with 14 bases sitting between them. The CDR3 protein is CASSVDGGPKQPQHF. The CDR3 bases are TGTGCCAGCAGCGTAGACGGCGGACCCAAGCAGCCCCAGCATTTT.

This clonotype was seen repeatedly, ten times or more. The V call is TRBV28, the J call TRBJ2-3; 13 nucleotides line up with TRBD2. The CDR3 loop spans 19 amino acids. CDR1 and CDR2 (germline): MDHEN, SYDVKM. The V gene end was trimmed by 6 bases and the J gene end by 0 bases; junction bases not matched to a gene: 12. The CDR3 bases are TGTGCCAGCAGCGCTTGGGGGACTAGCGGGGTTTCTAGCACAGATACGCAGTATTTT. This sequence encodes CASSAWGTSGVSSTDTQYF.

This clonotype showed up just a few times. V usage is TRBV7-9 and J usage is TRBJ1-2, with TRBD1 matching 7 bases. This CDR3 region has 14 residues. Looked up from germline, CDR1 is SEHNR and CDR2 is FQNEAQ (reference sequence). The ends lost 3 bases at V and 5 bases at J; junction bases unmatched: 6. The CDR3 region is CASSLGSGGYGYTF. In nucleotides, the CDR3 is TGTGCCAGCAGCTTGGGATCAGGGGGGTATGGCTACACCTTC.

In this sample, this clonotype turned up once. This clone may be a read error of a much larger clone one base away. The CDR3 sequence: CANSQRDRSSYNEQFF. For the CDR3, the DNA is TGTGCCAACAGCCAACGGGACAGGAGCTCCTACAATGAGCAGTTCTTC. This chain uses TRBV7-1 with TRBJ2-1; 8 nucleotides line up with TRBD1. TRBV7-1 is labeled an ORF, and its function is uncertain. CDR3 length: 16 residues.